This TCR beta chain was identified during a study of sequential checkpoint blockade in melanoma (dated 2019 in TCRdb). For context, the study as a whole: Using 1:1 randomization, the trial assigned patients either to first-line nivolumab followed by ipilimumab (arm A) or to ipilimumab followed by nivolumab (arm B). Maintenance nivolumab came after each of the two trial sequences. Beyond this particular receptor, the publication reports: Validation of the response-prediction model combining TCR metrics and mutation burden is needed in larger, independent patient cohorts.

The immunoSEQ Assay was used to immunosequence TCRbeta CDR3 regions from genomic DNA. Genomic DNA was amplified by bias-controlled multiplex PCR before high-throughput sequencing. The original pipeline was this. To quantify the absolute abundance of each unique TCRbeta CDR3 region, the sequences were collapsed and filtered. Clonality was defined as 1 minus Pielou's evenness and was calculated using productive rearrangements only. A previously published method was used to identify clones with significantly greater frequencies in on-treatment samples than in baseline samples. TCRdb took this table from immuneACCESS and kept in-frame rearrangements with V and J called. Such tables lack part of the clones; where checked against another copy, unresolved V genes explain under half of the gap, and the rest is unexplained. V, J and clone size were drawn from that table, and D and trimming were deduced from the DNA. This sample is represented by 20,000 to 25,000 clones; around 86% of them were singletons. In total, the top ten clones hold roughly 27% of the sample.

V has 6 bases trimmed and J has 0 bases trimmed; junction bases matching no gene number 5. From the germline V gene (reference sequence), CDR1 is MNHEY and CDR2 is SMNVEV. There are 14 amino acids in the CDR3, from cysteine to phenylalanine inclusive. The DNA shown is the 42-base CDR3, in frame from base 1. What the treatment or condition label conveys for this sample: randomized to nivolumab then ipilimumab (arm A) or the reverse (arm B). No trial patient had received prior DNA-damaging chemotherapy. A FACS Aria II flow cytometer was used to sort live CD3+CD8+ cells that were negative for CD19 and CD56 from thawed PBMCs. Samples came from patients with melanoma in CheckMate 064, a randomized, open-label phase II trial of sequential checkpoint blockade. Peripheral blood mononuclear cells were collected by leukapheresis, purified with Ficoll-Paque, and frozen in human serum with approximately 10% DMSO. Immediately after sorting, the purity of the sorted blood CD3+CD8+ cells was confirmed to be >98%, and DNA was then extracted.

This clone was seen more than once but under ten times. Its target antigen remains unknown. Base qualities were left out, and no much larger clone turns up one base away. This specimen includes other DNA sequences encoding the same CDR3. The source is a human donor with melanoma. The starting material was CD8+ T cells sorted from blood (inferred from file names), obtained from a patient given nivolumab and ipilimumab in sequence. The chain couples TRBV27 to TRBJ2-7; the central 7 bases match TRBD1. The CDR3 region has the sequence CASSPTGSSYEQYF. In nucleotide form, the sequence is TGTGCCAGCAGCCCGACAGGGAGCTCCTACGAGCAGTACTTC.